This TCR beta chain was recovered during a study of T cells in tuberculosis. No alpha-beta pairing information exists for these sequences. Profiled with immunoSEQ multiplex PCR; TCRdb holds only in-frame clones, not every one. This repertoire shows around 50,000 clones, roughly 90% found once; its top ten account for 21%. Thawed, overnight-rested PBMC were stained with GMM-loaded CD1B tetramer, viability dye and anti-CD3, then sorted. The CD1B tetramers carried C32 glucose monomycolate purified from Rhodococcus equi. This CDR3 spans 15 amino acids. V was pared by 0 bases and J by 5 bases, with 13 bases between. The V gene's germline CDR1 is LGHNA and CDR2 YSLEER.

This chain joins TRBV4-3 and TRBJ1-2, with no clear D. The TCR was taken from an adult woman with latent tuberculosis. The sequenced sample was CD1b-GMM tetramer-negative cells sorted from PBMCs. The CDR3 DNA is TGCGCCAGCAGCCAAGATTTTGAGGAGTCGTATGGCTACACCTTC. It codes for CASSQDFEESYGYTF.